This TCR beta chain was observed in a study of shared clonotypes between healthy human individuals. General study results and limits: The study drew on few donors, limiting represented genetic and exposure-history diversity.

Each subset's genomic DNA was split evenly across several immunoSEQ plates. Some 30,000 T cell genomes (around 310 ng DNA) went into each PBMC replicate. Assay: immunoSEQ multiplex PCR; the TCRdb copy retains only in-frame clones and omits some. The sample has under 600,000 clones, around 81% seen once; the top ten hold about 12%. Caucasian adults living in Nashville, Tennessee, provided all samples. The CDR3 sequence is 16 residues long. V shed 5 bases, J shed 2 bases, and the junction held 11 bases outside the gene matches. Germline V CDR1 and CDR2: LNHDA, SQIVND (reference sequence). This clone was picked up a small number of times. The target antigen is unknown.

This receptor was identified in a woman in her forties in good health. Some clones in this sample may be carry-over from other donors' samples. The V and J genes are TRBV19 and TRBJ1-2; 7 bases are shared with TRBD1. Sequenced: PBMCs. CDR3 DNA: TGTGCCAGTAGTCCGAGACAGGGAGGGGCAAACTATGGCTACACCTTC. Translated: CASSPRQGGANYGYTF. Supplemented by reference TRBV19 and TRBJ1-2, the full variable domain reads DGGITQSPKYLFRKEGQNVTLSCEQNLNHDAMYWYRQDPGQGLRLIYYSQIVNDFQKGDIAEGYSVSREKKESFPLTVTSAQKNPTAFYLCASSPRQGGANYGYTFGSGTRLTVV.